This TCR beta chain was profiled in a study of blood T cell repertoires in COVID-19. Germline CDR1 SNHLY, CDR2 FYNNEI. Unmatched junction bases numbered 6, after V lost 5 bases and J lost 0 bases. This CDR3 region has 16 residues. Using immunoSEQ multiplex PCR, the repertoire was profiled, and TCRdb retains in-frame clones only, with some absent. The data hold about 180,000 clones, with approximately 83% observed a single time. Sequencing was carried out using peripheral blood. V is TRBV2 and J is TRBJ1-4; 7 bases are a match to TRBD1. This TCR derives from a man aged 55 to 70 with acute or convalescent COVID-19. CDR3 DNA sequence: TGTGCCAGCAGTCCCGGGACAGAAACAACTAATGAAAAACTGTTTTTT. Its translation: CASSPGTETTNEKLFF.